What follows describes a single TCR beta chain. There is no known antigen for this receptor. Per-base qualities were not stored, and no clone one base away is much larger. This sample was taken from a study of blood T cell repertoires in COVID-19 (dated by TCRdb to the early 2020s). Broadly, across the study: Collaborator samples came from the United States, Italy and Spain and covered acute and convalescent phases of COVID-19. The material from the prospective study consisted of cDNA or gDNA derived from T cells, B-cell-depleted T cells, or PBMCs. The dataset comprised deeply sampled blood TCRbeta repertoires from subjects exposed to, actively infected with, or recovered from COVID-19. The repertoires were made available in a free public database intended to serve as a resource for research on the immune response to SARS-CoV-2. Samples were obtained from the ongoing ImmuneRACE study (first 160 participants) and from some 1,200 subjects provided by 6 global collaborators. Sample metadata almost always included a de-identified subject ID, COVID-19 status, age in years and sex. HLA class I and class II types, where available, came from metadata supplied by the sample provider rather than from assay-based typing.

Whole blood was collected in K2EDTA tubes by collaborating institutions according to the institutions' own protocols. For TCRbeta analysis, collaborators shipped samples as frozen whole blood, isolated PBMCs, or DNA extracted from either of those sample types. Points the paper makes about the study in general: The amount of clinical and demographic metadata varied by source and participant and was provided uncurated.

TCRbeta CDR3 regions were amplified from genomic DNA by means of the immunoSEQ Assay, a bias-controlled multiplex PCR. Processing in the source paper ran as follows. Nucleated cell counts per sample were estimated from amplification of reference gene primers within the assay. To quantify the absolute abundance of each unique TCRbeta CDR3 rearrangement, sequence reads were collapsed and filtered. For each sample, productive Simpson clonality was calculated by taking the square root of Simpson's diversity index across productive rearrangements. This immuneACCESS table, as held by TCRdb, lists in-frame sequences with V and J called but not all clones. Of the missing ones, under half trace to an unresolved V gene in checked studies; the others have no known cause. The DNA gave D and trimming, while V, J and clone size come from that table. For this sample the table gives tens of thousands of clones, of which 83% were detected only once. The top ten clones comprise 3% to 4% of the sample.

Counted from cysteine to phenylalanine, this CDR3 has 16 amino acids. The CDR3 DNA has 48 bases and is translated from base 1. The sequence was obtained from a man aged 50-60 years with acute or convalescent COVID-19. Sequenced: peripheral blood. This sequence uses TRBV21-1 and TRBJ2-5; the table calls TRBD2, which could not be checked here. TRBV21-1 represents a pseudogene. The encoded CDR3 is CATRPPSGRDQETQYF. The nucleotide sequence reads TGTGCCACTCGGCCCCCTAGCGGGAGAGATCAAGAGACCCAGTACTTC.